Described below is a single TCR beta chain sequence and its context. Only in-frame clones appear in the TCRdb table, and some are missing; sequencing was by immunoSEQ multiplex PCR. The sample holds roughly 700,000 clones; 90% are singletons and the top ten take 34%. The data stem from a study of shared clonotypes between healthy human individuals. The CDR3 contains 15 residues. Germline V gene sequence: CDR1 SGHNT, CDR2 YYREEE (reference sequence). The ends lost 3 bases at V and 2 bases at J; junction bases unmatched: 4. The TCR comes from a man aged 18 to 30 in good health. Some clones in this sample may be carry-over from other donors' samples. V and J are TRBV5-4 and TRBJ2-7; the match to TRBD1 covers 11 bases. The specimen was memory CD8+ T cells from PBMCs. Documented subset: CD45RO+ cells pooled with CCR7-negative TemRA cells. CDR3 nucleotides: TGTGCCAGCAGCTGGGGGACAGGGGGGACCTACGAGCAGTACTTC. Protein sequence: CASSWGTGGTYEQYF.